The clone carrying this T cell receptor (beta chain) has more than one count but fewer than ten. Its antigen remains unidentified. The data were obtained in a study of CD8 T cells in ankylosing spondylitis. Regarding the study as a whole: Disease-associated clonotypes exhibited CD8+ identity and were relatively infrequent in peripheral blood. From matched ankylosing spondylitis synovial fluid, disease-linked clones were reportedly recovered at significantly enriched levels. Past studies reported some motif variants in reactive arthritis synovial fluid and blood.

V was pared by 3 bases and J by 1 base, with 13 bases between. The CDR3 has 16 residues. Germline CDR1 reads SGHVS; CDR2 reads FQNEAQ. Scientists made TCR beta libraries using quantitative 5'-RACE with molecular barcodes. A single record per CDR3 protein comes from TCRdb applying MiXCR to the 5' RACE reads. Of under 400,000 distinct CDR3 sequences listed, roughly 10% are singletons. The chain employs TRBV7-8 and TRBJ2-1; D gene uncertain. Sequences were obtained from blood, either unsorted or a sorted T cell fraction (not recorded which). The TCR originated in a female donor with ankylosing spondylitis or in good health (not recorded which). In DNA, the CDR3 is TGTGCCAGCAGCTTGGACGATTATCCTTCCTACAATGAGCAGTTCTTC. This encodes CASSLDDYPSYNEQFF.